This TCR beta chain was sequenced for a study of CD8+ T cells in alopecia areata. V shed 6 bases and J 1 base; nucleotides not matched to a gene: 3. Looked up from germline, CDR1 is MNHNS and CDR2 is SASEGT. This CDR3 has 14 residues. Once RNA had been extracted, it was reverse transcribed into cDNA to act as the sequencing template. The assay was immunoSEQ multiplex PCR, and TCRdb's table has in-frame clones only and misses some. The top ten clones hold approximately 0.5% of a sample with about 200,000 clones, around 62% of them seen once. The rearrangement links TRBV6-1 to TRBJ1-5; 7 nucleotides line up with TRBD1. The sequence came from a human donor with alopecia areata. Material: CD4+ T cells sorted from blood, obtained at week 0. CDR3 in amino acids: CASRLTGSNQPQHF. The CDR3 DNA sequence: TGTGCCAGCAGACTGACAGGGAGCAATCAGCCCCAGCATTTT.